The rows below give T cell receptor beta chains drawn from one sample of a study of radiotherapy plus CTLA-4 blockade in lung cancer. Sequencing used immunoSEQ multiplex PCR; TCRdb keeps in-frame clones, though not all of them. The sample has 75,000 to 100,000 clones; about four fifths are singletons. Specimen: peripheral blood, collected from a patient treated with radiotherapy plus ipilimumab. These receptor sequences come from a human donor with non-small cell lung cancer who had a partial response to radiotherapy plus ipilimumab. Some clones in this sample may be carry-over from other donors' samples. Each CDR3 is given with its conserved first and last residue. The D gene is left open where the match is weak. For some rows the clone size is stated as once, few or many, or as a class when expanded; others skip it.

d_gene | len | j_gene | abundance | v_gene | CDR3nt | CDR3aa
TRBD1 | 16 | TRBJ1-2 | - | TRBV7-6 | TGTGCCAGCAGCTTAGGTGTAGGACAGGGGGCGCGAGGCTACACCTTC | CASSLGVGQGARGYTF
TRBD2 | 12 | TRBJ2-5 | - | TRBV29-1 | TGCAGCGTTGTGGCGGGAGGGAAGACCCAGTACTTC | CSVVAGGKTQYF
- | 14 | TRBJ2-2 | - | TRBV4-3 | TGCGCCAGCAGCCAAGATTTCGGGGGATGGGAGCTGTTTTTT | CASSQDFGGWELFF
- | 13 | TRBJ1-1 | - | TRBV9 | TGTGCCAGCAGCGTAGTATCTGGCAGTGAAGCTTTCTTT | CASSVVSGSEAFF
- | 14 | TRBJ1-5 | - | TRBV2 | TGTGCCAGCACCGGGATTTATAGCAATCAGCCCCAGCATTTT | CASTGIYSNQPQHF
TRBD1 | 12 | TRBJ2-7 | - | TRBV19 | TGTGCCAGTAGTATCCGGGACAGCGAGCAGTACTTC | CASSIRDSEQYF
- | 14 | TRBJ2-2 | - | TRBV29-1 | TGCAGCGTTACCGACAGGAGAGGCACCGGGGAGCTGTTTTTT | CSVTDRRGTGELFF
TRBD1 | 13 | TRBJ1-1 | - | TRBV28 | TGTGCCAGCAGTTTATGGGGACAGGGGCAAGCTTTCTTT | CASSLWGQGQAFF
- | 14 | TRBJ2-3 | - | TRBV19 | TGTGCCAGTAGTATAGGTCCCGGGACAGATACGCAGTATTTT | CASSIGPGTDTQYF
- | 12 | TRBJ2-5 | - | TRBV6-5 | TGTGCCAGCAGTCCCCTGTCAGAGACCCAGTACTTC | CASSPLSETQYF
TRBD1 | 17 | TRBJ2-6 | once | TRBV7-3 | TGTGCCAGCAGCCCCGGACAGGTCGCGGTGGGGGCCAACGTCCTGACTTTC | CASSPGQVAVGANVLTF
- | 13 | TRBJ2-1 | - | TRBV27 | TGTGCCAGCAGTTCCCTGGGCAGGCATGAGCAGTTCTTC | CASSSLGRHEQFF
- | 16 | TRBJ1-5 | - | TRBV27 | TGTGCCAGCAGGGGACTTACAGGTTACAGCAATCAGCCCCAGCATTTT | CASRGLTGYSNQPQHF
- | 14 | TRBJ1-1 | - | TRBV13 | TGTGCCAGCCTCCGGAGGGGATCTTTAGGTGAAGCTTTCTTT | CASLRRGSLGEAFF
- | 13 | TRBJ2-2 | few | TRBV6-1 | TGTGCCAGCAGCTATACAGGGTCGGGGGAGCTGTTTTTT | CASSYTGSGELFF
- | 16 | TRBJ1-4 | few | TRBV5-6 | TGTGCCAGCAGCTACGCAACAGGGTTACCTAATGAAAAACTGTTTTTT | CASSYATGLPNEKLFF
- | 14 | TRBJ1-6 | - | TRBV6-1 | TGTGCCAGCAGTGAAACAGGGTATAATTCACCCCTCCACTTT | CASSETGYNSPLHF